The source of this T cell receptor beta chain is a study of cytomegalovirus exposure and HLA in healthy donors. Study findings and constraints: Later work associated 16,951 TCR beta sequences with HLA alleles at 0.05 false discovery rate. Among TCR beta chains, those listed as cytomegalovirus-associated numbered about 160. Donors were assumed by presence/absence analyses to have roughly uniform sequencing depth. According to an earlier analysis, most TCR beta V segments yielded productive rearrangements about 90% or about 30% of the time.

V shed 0 bases and J 5 bases; nucleotides not matched to a gene: 11. There are 18 residues in the CDR3. Germline CDR1 is SGDLS and CDR2 is YYNGEE. As concerns this clone: Its antigen remains unidentified.

PCR amplification relied on 60 Vbeta primers (plus 13 Jbeta primers). The method was immunoSEQ multiplex PCR; TCRdb's version includes in-frame clones alone and lacks a portion of them. Of 210,000 or so clones in the sample, 78% were seen once. The sequence was obtained from a boy aged 10-17 years in good health and CMV-seronegative. Sequencing used PBMCs. V is TRBV9 and J is TRBJ2-1; 10 nucleotides align to TRBD2. The CDR3: CASSVGLRGTSVNNEQFF. CDR3 sequence (DNA): TGTGCCAGCAGCGTAGGGCTGCGGGGGACTAGCGTGAACAATGAGCAGTTCTTC.